Listed below are T cell receptor beta chains from one sample, sequenced in a study of blood T cell repertoires in COVID-19. Data came from immunoSEQ multiplex PCR; TCRdb stores just in-frame clones and leaves some out. The table has under 300,000 clones, just over 90% seen once. Sequenced: PBMCs or T cells enriched from blood (not recorded which). These receptors all stem from a woman under 30 who had recovered from COVID-19. Both conserved end residues are part of each CDR3.

TRBV7-9	TRBJ2-7	CASSSGEGNLIYGQYF
TRBV5-6	TRBJ2-2	CASSPGTGNTGELFF
TRBV7-7	TRBJ2-7	CASSLGAEDFYEQYF
TRBV9	TRBJ2-3	CASSVASGGAVDTQYF
TRBV3-1/TRBV3-2	TRBJ1-6	CASSHSGSGNSPLHF
TRBV11-2	TRBJ2-3	CASSLAGQGDTQYF
TRBV12-3/TRBV12-4	TRBJ2-3	CASSPSRLDTQYF
TRBV19	TRBJ1-2	CASSPDSNYGYTF
TRBV27	TRBJ1-1	CASSLSGRTEAFF
TRBV25-1	TRBJ2-5	CASSQVGGSRKTQYF
TRBV4-2	TRBJ2-3	CASSQASAGLDSDTQYF
TRBV11-2	TRBJ2-7	CASSLGQGELYEQYF
TRBV2	TRBJ1-1	CASSERASHPRGEAFF
TRBV2	TRBJ1-1	CASRRGSTEAFF
TRBV18	TRBJ2-3	CASSPQSQGGEVTDTQYF
TRBV4-3	TRBJ1-2	CASSQDGSESSGYTF
TRBV5-1	TRBJ1-1	CASSLEAGRAFF
TRBV3-1/TRBV3-2	TRBJ2-5	CASSQGVQGGTQYF
TRBV1	TRBJ2-1	CTSPKEETGHNEQFF
TRBV7-8	TRBJ1-5	CASSQGQGRNQPQHF
TRBV7-7	TRBJ2-5	CASSLGVRGPEETQYF
TRBV27	TRBJ1-5	CASHGDRVNQPQHF
TRBV7-6	TRBJ2-5	CASSLASGGSQETQYF
TRBV6-2/TRBV6-3	TRBJ2-5	CASSLIAGGPEETQYF
TRBV29-1	TRBJ1-1	CSGGSGNTEAFF
TRBV5-1	TRBJ2-1	CASSLPSGSYNEQFF
TRBV7-9	TRBJ1-2	CASSPTGEYGYTF
TRBV12-5	TRBJ1-1	CASAPFIQARWNTEAFF
TRBV18	TRBJ1-2	CASSPSQGGYGYTF
TRBV6-5	TRBJ2-1	CASTREGGYNEQFF
TRBV7-8	TRBJ2-6	CASSYRASGANVLTF
TRBV5-4	TRBJ2-3	CASSLTSGGGTDTQYF
TRBV24-1	TRBJ2-1	CATSDAQAGGRNEQFF
TRBV5-1	TRBJ1-2	CASSSGTVLYGYTF
TRBV21-1	TRBJ2-5	CASSTKQGRRTSVDQETQYF
TRBV28	TRBJ2-5	CASSLSGRAETQYF
TRBV6-5	TRBJ2-2	CASSSRSLEGGELFF
TRBV18	TRBJ2-5	CASSPRSGIQETQYF
TRBV4-1	TRBJ2-1	CASSQSRELEQFF
TRBV5-1	TRBJ2-1	CASSLLSGATDNEQFF